The 32 T cell receptor beta chains below were found in one sample sequenced in a study of T cell repertoires in cytomegalovirus infection. TCRdb re-analysed the reads in MiXCR, keeping a single row per CDR3 protein. Counted here are approximately 180,000 distinct CDR3 sequences, more than 9% occurring once; the ten biggest clones make up about 4.6%. Sequenced input: PBMCs. These receptors came from a human donor in good health (CMV status not recorded). Some clones in this sample may be carry-over from other donors' samples.

The V call is TRBV5-1, the J call TRBJ1-2; a weak D match, TRBD1 (6 bases). V was pared by 6 bases and J by 7 bases, with 16 bases between. The CDR3 is made up of 13 amino acids. Germline lookup yields CDR1 SGHRS and CDR2 YFSETQ. In nucleotides, the CDR3 is TGCGCCAGCACCCTAGACGGGGGGCCTGGCTACACCTTC. It yields the protein CASTLDGGPGYTF.

This clonotype has only a few counts. J is TRBJ1-4 and V is TRBV18, with D hard to call. The V end lost 0 bases, the J end lost 10 bases, and 9 bases lay between the germline ends. The CDR3 runs to 13 residues. Germline V CDR1 and CDR2: KGHSH, LQKENI. This CDR3 is CASSPPGRGKLFF. As DNA, the CDR3 is TGTGCCAGCTCACCACCGGGAAGAGGAAAACTGTTTTTT.

This clonotype was detected a few times. This chain links TRBV6-2 or TRBV6-3 with TRBJ2-3, with 10 positions matching TRBD1. This CDR3 comprises 13 residues. Per the germline V gene, CDR1 is MNHEY and CDR2 is SVGEGT. Trimming removed 7 bases from V and 4 bases from J; junction bases left unmatched: 2. Here the CDR3 DNA reads TGTGCCAGCACCGGGACAGGGGCAGATACGCAGTATTTT. Protein: CASTGTGADTQYF.

This clonotype has only a few counts. V is TRBV29-1 and J is TRBJ1-2, with D possibly matching TRBD1 (5 bases). Trimming stripped 2 bases from V and 7 bases from J, with 14 bases between. This CDR3 comprises 13 residues. The germline V gene has CDR1 SQVTM and CDR2 ANQGSEA. The CDR3 region has the DNA TGCAGCGTTGAACTGAAACCAGGGAGTGGCTACACCTTC. Protein: CSVELKPGSGYTF.

V and J are TRBV28 and TRBJ1-5; possible D gene TRBD1, 6 bases. V lost 7 bases to trimming and J lost 4 bases, with 11 bases between them. This CDR3 comprises 13 residues. Per the germline V gene, CDR1 is MDHEN and CDR2 is SYDVKM. In DNA, the CDR3 is TGTGCCAGCACCTCAAGGGGGAATCAGCCCCAGCATTTT. Its protein is CASTSRGNQPQHF.

The chain uses TRBV28 and TRBJ2-7; D is unclear. The CDR3 covers 13 residues. CDR1 is MDHEN and CDR2 is SYDVKM in the germline V gene. The V end was cut by 4 bases, the J end by 0 bases, with 7 bases between. The CDR3 DNA sequence: TGTGCCAGCAGTTCACTGCTCTCCTACGAGCAGTACTTC. Residues: CASSSLLSYEQYF.

At least ten counts were recorded for this clonotype. The chain recombines TRBV7-2 with TRBJ1-2, with TRBD1 matching over 8 bases. Trimming at V came to 5 bases and at J to 13 bases, leaving 9 bases not matched to a gene. CDR1 is SGHTA, CDR2 FQGNSA, per germline. CDR3 length: 12 amino acids. CDR3 nucleotides: TGTGCCAGCAGCGACGGGACAGGAGAAACCACCTTC. This sequence encodes CASSDGTGETTF.

This clonotype has at least ten counts. The chain uses TRBV20-1 and TRBJ2-1; 7 nucleotides align to TRBD2. Germline lookup yields CDR1 DFQATT and CDR2 SNEGSKA (reference sequence). Losses at the gene ends were 3 bases for V and 7 bases for J; bases not matched to a gene: 9. This CDR3 contains 14 residues. CDR3 in amino acids: CSASTGGSPNEQFF. The DNA for the CDR3 is TGCAGTGCTAGCACTGGCGGGAGTCCAAATGAGCAGTTCTTC.

The table lists this clonotype with many counts. The chain carries TRBV5-5 and TRBJ2-3; D call uncertain. The CDR3 length is 14 residues. The germline V gene has CDR1 SGHKS and CDR2 YYEKEE (reference sequence). V lost 5 bases, J lost 2 bases, and 12 bases lay in between. In DNA form, the CDR3 reads TGTGCCAGCAGTTATATAGCCCCCACAGATACGCAGTATTTT. Translated, it gives CASSYIAPTDTQYF.

The table lists this clonotype with a few counts. The chain has TRBV12-3 or TRBV12-4 and TRBJ1-2; weak D call: TRBD1 (5 bases). Between the trimmed V and J ends, which lost 1 base and 6 bases, there was a span of 9 bases. The CDR3 is 13 residues long. CDR3 sequence: CASSLDARDGYTF. The CDR3 nucleotides are TGTGCCAGCAGTTTAGACGCCAGGGATGGCTACACCTTC.

This clonotype was detected many times. The V gene is TRBV5-6, the J gene TRBJ2-7; D is ambiguous. V was pared by 0 bases and J by 5 bases, with 9 bases between. CDR3 length: 13 residues. Looked up from germline, CDR1 is SGHDT and CDR2 is YYEEEE. This CDR3 is CASSLGPSDEQYF. CDR3 nucleotide sequence: TGTGCCAGCAGCTTGGGACCCTCGGACGAGCAGTACTTC.

CDR3 amino acids: CASSQLIGTASNYGYTF. The CDR3 coding sequence is TGCGCCAGCAGCCAACTCATCGGGACAGCTTCTAACTATGGCTACACCTTC. The rearrangement uses TRBV4-3 and TRBJ1-2, with 7 bases that match TRBD1. The V gene end was trimmed by 2 bases and the J gene end by 0 bases; junction bases not matched to a gene: 9. CDR3 length: 17 residues. CDR1 and CDR2 from the germline V gene are LGHNA and YSLEER.

In its sample, this clonotype was seen a few times. The rearrangement uses TRBV7-2 and TRBJ1-1; 9 nucleotides agree with TRBD1. CDR1 and CDR2 from the germline V gene are SGHTA and FQGNSA. The ends lost 4 bases at V and 3 bases at J; junction bases unmatched: 3. The CDR3 is made up of 14 amino acids. Here the CDR3 DNA reads TGTGCCAGCAGCTGGAGACAGGGGGACACTGAAGCTTTCTTT. This gives the protein CASSWRQGDTEAFF.

J is TRBJ2-2 and V is TRBV19; D is uncertain. CDR3 length equals 12 residues. Trimming cost V 4 bases and J 4 bases, with 4 bases left between them. The germline V gene encodes CDR1 LNHDA and CDR2 SQIVND (reference sequence). The chain's CDR3 is CASSNPTGELFF. The CDR3 region has the DNA TGTGCCAGTAGTAACCCCACCGGGGAGCTGTTTTTT.

The CDR3 DNA reads as TGTGCCATCAGCCGAACGACTAGCGGTACAGATACGCAGTATTTT. Translated, it gives CAISRTTSGTDTQYF. The J gene is TRBJ2-3, the V gene TRBV10-3, with 9 bases lining up with TRBD2. CDR3 size: 15 residues. CDR1 and CDR2 from the germline V gene are ENHRY and SYGVKD. The V and J ends lost 6 bases and 3 bases, in that order; junction bases with no gene match: 7.

V is TRBV5-6 and J is TRBJ2-1; no firm D call. This CDR3 has 14 amino acids. The V and J ends lost 1 base and 8 bases respectively, with 13 bases between them. Germline V gene data show CDR1 as SGHDT and CDR2 as YYEEEE. CDR3 nucleotide sequence: TGTGCCAGCAGCTTGTCCCCCAGGCACGATGAGCAGTTCTTC. Its translation: CASSLSPRHDEQFF.

This clonotype was observed at least ten times. The genes are TRBV20-1 and TRBJ1-5; D is possibly TRBD1 (5 bases). The V gene lost 2 bases and the J gene lost 0 bases, with 11 bases spanning the gap. CDR3 length: 15 amino acids. The germline gives CDR1 DFQATT, CDR2 SNEGSKA (reference sequence). The CDR3 spells CSARRDGVSNQPQHF. CDR3 DNA sequence: TGCAGTGCTAGAAGGGACGGCGTTAGCAATCAGCCCCAGCATTTT.

Many counts were recorded for this clonotype. The chain is built from TRBV7-2 and TRBJ1-6; TRBD1 matches at 7 bases. V trimming: 5 bases; J trimming: 0 bases; junction bases outside the gene matches: 4. The CDR3 totals 16 residues. In germline, CDR1 is SGHTA, CDR2 FQGNSA. The CDR3 DNA sequence: TGTGCCAGCAGCGCACAGGGGAACTCCTATAATTCACCCCTCCACTTT. Encoded protein: CASSAQGNSYNSPLHF.

This clonotype was detected only a few times. This chain connects TRBV7-3 to TRBJ2-2, with 11 bases aligning to TRBD1. This CDR3 contains 16 residues. V lost 4 bases to trimming and J lost 5 bases; unmatched junction nucleotides: 6. Germline V gene sequence: CDR1 SGHTA, CDR2 FQGTGA. The CDR3 sequence: CASSSPGQGGTGELFF. The CDR3 DNA is TGTGCCAGCAGCTCGCCGGGACAGGGGGGAACCGGGGAGCTGTTTTTT.

The table lists this clonotype with a few counts. V is TRBV3-1 and J is TRBJ2-5; TRBD2 is a possible D gene (6 bases). Trimming cost V 5 bases and J 4 bases, with 14 bases left between them. The CDR3 totals 14 residues. Germline V CDR1 and CDR2: LGHDT, YNNKEL (reference sequence). DNA of the CDR3: TGTGCCAGCAGCAGAGGACGGGGGATAGAGACCCAGTACTTC. Translating gives CASSRGRGIETQYF.

There are many counts of this clonotype. The chain uses TRBV5-1 and TRBJ2-1; TRBD1 agrees at 10 bases. The J segment lost 6 bases and the V segment lost 4 bases, leaving 7 bases of the junction unmatched. This CDR3 spans 15 amino acids. CDR1 is SGHRS, CDR2 YFSETQ, per germline. The CDR3: CASSKGQGTVNEQFF. The CDR3 nucleotides are TGCGCCAGCAGCAAGGGACAGGGGACGGTCAATGAGCAGTTCTTC.

Notes on this clonotype: Just one base apart from a much larger clone, this may be a read error. J is TRBJ2-1 and V is TRBV12-3 or TRBV12-4; D is unresolved. Trimming removed 2 bases at V and 7 bases at J, with 3 bases between. The CDR3 consists of 11 residues. This CDR3 reads CASSLRNEQFF. CDR3 DNA: TGTGCCAGCAGTTTAAGGAATGAGCAGTTCTTC.

This clonotype was seen many times. The J gene is TRBJ2-5, the V gene TRBV6-2 or TRBV6-3, with a tentative D call TRBD2 (5 bases). Per germline, CDR1 MNHEY and CDR2 SVGEGT. V was clipped by 2 bases and J by 5 bases, with 6 bases between them. This CDR3 has 12 residues. CDR3 sequence: CASSYQRETQYF. CDR3 nucleotides: TGTGCCAGCAGTTACCAGCGGGAGACCCAGTACTTC.

This clonotype was detected only a few times. The V call is TRBV30, the J call TRBJ1-1, with D uncertain. Germline V gene lookup returns CDR1 GTSNPN and CDR2 SVGIG (reference sequence). Between the trimmed V and J ends, which lost 4 bases and 4 bases, there was a span of 13 bases. The CDR3 is 13 amino acids. CDR3 region: CAWILAPATEAFF. For the CDR3, the DNA is TGTGCCTGGATCCTAGCCCCGGCCACTGAAGCTTTCTTT.

This clonotype was seen at least ten times. The rearrangement uses TRBV28 and TRBJ2-3, with 7 bases aligning to TRBD2. V was pared by 6 bases and J by 5 bases, with 26 bases of the junction left unmatched. Germline CDR1 is MDHEN and CDR2 is SYDVKM. The CDR3 is 20 amino acids. As DNA, the CDR3 is TGTGCCAGCAGCTACGCCCCCGACGGCCTAGCGGACCAACCGGTAGATACGCAGTATTTT. Its protein is CASSYAPDGLADQPVDTQYF.

This clonotype showed up many times. V gene TRBV7-2 combines with J gene TRBJ2-7; 11 nucleotides align to TRBD2. Germline V gene sequence: CDR1 SGHTA, CDR2 FQGNSA. This CDR3 spans 15 amino acids. Trimming cost V 8 bases and J 7 bases; bases outside gene matches: 13. CDR3 sequence (DNA): TGTGCCAGCTCGGGGCTAGCGGGAGGCCTTACGGAGCAGTACTTC. As protein: CASSGLAGGLTEQYF.

This clonotype was recorded many times. The V gene is TRBV7-2, the J gene TRBJ2-1; D is uncertain. The CDR3 has 14 residues. CDR1 is SGHTA and CDR2 is FQGNSA in the germline V gene. Trimming removed 0 bases from V and 7 bases from J, with 10 bases in between. CDR3 nucleotides: TGTGCCAGCAGCTTAGCTAGTAGCCGGAATGAGCAGTTCTTC. Its translation is CASSLASSRNEQFF.

The gene calls are TRBV19 and TRBJ2-3; TRBD2 matches at 9 bases. J was trimmed by 6 bases and V by 4 bases; bases with no gene match: 5. The CDR3 sequence is 14 residues long. In germline, CDR1 is LNHDA, CDR2 SQIVND (reference sequence). CDR3 bases: TGTGCCAGTAGTAGCCAGCGGGAGGCGGATACGCAGTATTTT. It encodes CASSSQREADTQYF. Drawing the rest from reference TRBV19 and TRBJ2-3, the complete variable domain is DGGITQSPKYLFRKEGQNVTLSCEQNLNHDAMYWYRQDPGQGLRLIYYSQIVNDFQKGDIAEGYSVSREKKESFPLTVTSAQKNPTAFYLCASSSQREADTQYFGPGTRLTVL.

This clonotype was detected many times. The rearrangement joins TRBV29-1 to TRBJ2-7; no reliable D call. Trimming cost V 4 bases and J 3 bases, with 13 bases left between them. This CDR3 contains 13 residues. Germline loops: CDR1 SQVTM, CDR2 ANQGSEA. In nucleotides, the CDR3 is TGCAGCGTTGTTTTCTCGTTGGGCTACGAGCAGTACTTC. The encoded protein is CSVVFSLGYEQYF.

This clonotype was counted ten times or more. This CDR3 is CATSRDPGEAIQPQHF. The CDR3 DNA sequence: TGTGCCACCAGCAGAGACCCGGGCGAGGCGATTCAGCCCCAGCATTTT. This rearrangement joins TRBV15 to TRBJ1-5; D unresolved. V was trimmed by 0 bases and J by 6 bases, leaving 15 bases between them. Germline-derived CDR1 and CDR2 are LNHNV and YYDKDF (reference sequence). The CDR3 is made up of 16 amino acids.

The genes are TRBV7-9 and TRBJ1-5; D perhaps matches TRBD1 (5 bases). The CDR3 is 15 amino acids. Germline CDR1 is SEHNR and CDR2 is FQNEAQ (reference sequence). V was cut by 2 bases and J by 3 bases, with 11 bases left in between. The CDR3 bases are TGTGCCAGCAGCTTATCATTAGGGGTCAATCAGCCCCAGCATTTT. It translates to CASSLSLGVNQPQHF.

J is TRBJ2-5 and V is TRBV20-1, with D possibly being TRBD2 (6 bases). The V gene's germline CDR1 is DFQATT and CDR2 SNEGSKA (reference sequence). The ends were cut back, 7 bases at V and 2 bases at J, with 17 bases in the middle. The CDR3 is 14 residues long. The CDR3 is CSGTGGTRQETQYF. For the CDR3, the DNA is TGCAGTGGGACTGGGGGGACCAGACAAGAGACCCAGTACTTC.